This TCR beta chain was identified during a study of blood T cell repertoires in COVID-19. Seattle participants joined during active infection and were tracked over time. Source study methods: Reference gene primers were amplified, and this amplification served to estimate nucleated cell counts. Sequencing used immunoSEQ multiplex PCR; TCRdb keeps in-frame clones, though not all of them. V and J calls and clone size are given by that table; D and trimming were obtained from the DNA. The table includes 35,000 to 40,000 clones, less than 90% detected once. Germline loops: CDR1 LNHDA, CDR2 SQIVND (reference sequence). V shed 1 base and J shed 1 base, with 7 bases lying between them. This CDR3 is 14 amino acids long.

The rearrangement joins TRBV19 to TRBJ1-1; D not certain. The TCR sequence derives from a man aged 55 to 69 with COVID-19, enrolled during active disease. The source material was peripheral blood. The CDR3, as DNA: TGTGCCAGTAGTATAGCTGGCCAGAACACTGAAGCTTTCTTT. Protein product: CASSIAGQNTEAFF.